These 25 T cell receptor beta chains originate from one sample sequenced in a study of blood T cell repertoires in COVID-19. Produced via immunoSEQ multiplex PCR; TCRdb's table is partial and in-frame only. Of over 150,000 clones in the sample, 84% were seen once. Sequencing input: peripheral blood. All receptors come from a woman older than 75 with COVID-19, enrolled during active disease.

Details on this clone: This may arise from a read error, as a much more abundant clone is one base away. The sample contains more than one DNA sequence encoding this CDR3. J is TRBJ1-2 and V is TRBV9, with D uncertain. CDR1 and CDR2 from the germline V gene are SGDLS and YYNGEE. There are 12 residues in the CDR3. Between the trimmed V and J ends, which lost 3 bases and 3 bases, there was a span of 6 bases. CDR3 loop: CASSARDYGYTF. The CDR3 DNA sequence: TGTGCCAGCAGCGCGCGAGACTATGGCTACACCTTC.

To note about this clone: Germline and junction disagree at one end, which may indicate a read error. This chain joins TRBV7-7 and TRBJ2-2; a possible D gene is TRBD2 (6 bases). CDR1 is SSHAT and CDR2 is FNYEAQ in the germline V gene (reference sequence). The CDR3 is 15 amino acids. The CDR3: CASSPRREITGELFF. CDR3 nucleotide sequence: TGTGCTAGCAGCCCCCGGCGGGAAATCACCGGGGAGCTGTTTTTT. The full variable domain, its missing parts supplied by reference TRBV7-7 and TRBJ2-2, is GAGVSQSPRYKVTKRGQDVTLRCDPISSHATLYWYQQALGQGPEFLTYFNYEAQPDKSGLPSDRFSAERPEGSISTLTIQRTEQRDSAMYRCASSPRREITGELFFGEGSRLTVL.

This clone was seen a handful of times. The rearrangement uses TRBV2 and TRBJ2-5, with 7 bases matching TRBD2. Germline trimming cut 3 bases from V and 4 bases from J; bases unmatched to any gene: 8. The CDR3 runs 15 residues. Germline V gives CDR1 SNHLY, CDR2 FYNNEI. CDR3: CASSDPRTSGETQYF. As DNA, the CDR3 is TGTGCCAGCAGTGATCCCCGGACTAGTGGAGAGACCCAGTACTTC.

This clone has a handful of counts. The chain couples TRBV20-1 to TRBJ2-3; a possible D gene is TRBD2 (6 bases). Germline CDR1 is DFQATT and CDR2 is SNEGSKA (reference sequence). The CDR3 runs to 14 residues. V was pared by 3 bases and J by 1 base, with 11 bases between. The CDR3 nucleotides read TGCAGTGCTAGTCCAGGAGGGGGCACAGATACGCAGTATTTT. Its translation is CSASPGGGTDTQYF.

J is TRBJ2-1 and V is TRBV9; 12 bases agree with TRBD2. The germline gives CDR1 SGDLS, CDR2 YYNGEE. The CDR3 is made up of 18 amino acids. V shed 4 bases and J 0 bases; nucleotides not matched to a gene: 8. CDR3 sequence reads: CASSFKLAGGYSYNEQFF. The CDR3 coding sequence is TGTGCCAGCAGCTTCAAACTAGCGGGGGGATACTCCTACAATGAGCAGTTCTTC.

The rearrangement links TRBV5-6 to TRBJ1-1; no clear D. Trimming cost V 1 base and J 0 bases, with 7 bases left between them. The CDR3 has 14 amino acids. In germline, CDR1 is SGHDT, CDR2 YYEEEE. This chain's CDR3 is CASSLLAMNTEAFF. CDR3 coding DNA: TGTGCCAGCAGCTTGTTAGCCATGAACACTGAAGCTTTCTTT.

The CDR3 DNA follows: TGTGCCAGCAGCTTGGGGCAGGGATCGAACACTGAAGCTTTCTTT. It yields the protein CASSLGQGSNTEAFF. The chain employs TRBV7-9 and TRBJ1-1, with D tentatively TRBD1 (5 bases). The CDR3 covers 15 residues. V lost 3 bases, J lost 1 base, and 12 bases lay in between. Germline CDR1 is SEHNR and CDR2 is FQNEAQ (reference sequence).

J is TRBJ2-7 and V is TRBV5-1; 10 bases are shared with TRBD2. CDR1 SGHRS and CDR2 YFSETQ come from the germline V gene. Losses at the gene ends were 1 base for V and 5 bases for J; bases not matched to a gene: 3. The CDR3 is 14 amino acids. The CDR3 bases are TGCGCCAGCAGCTTGCTAGCGGGAGACCACGAGCAGTACTTC. This codes for CASSLLAGDHEQYF.

The chain joins TRBV20-1 to TRBJ2-5; TRBD2 matches at 11 bases. Germline V gene lookup returns CDR1 DFQATT and CDR2 SNEGSKA (reference sequence). This CDR3 is built from 19 residues. The trim removed 3 bases at V and 0 bases at J, leaving 15 bases unmatched. The CDR3 spells CSASSSGTSGTEYQETQYF. CDR3 nucleotides: TGCAGTGCTAGTTCCTCCGGGACTAGCGGTACAGAGTACCAAGAGACCCAGTACTTC.

The chain uses TRBV30 and TRBJ1-2; D gene unclear. CDR1 and CDR2 (germline): GTSNPN, SVGIG (reference sequence). With 2 bases removed from V and 1 base from J, the gap between germline ends came to 2 bases. CDR3 size: 11 residues. The CDR3 reads CAWSLNYGYTF. The CDR3 region has the DNA TGTGCCTGGAGTCTTAACTATGGCTACACCTTC.

V and J are TRBV14 and TRBJ2-6; 12 bases map to TRBD2. CDR1 SGHDN and CDR2 FVKESK come from the germline V gene. There are 19 residues in the CDR3. V lost 2 bases and J lost 1; bases outside the gene matches: 6. CDR3 sequence: CASSQLAGGPLSGANVLTF. The CDR3 region has the DNA TGTGCCAGCAGCCAACTAGCGGGAGGGCCTTTGTCTGGGGCCAACGTCCTGACTTTC.

The chain is built from TRBV27 and TRBJ2-5; 7 nucleotides agree with TRBD2. The V gene's germline CDR1 is MNHEY and CDR2 SMNVEV (reference sequence). The length of the CDR3 is 14 residues. V shed 5 bases and J 3 bases; nucleotides not matched to a gene: 6. This CDR3 is CASSEAGWEETQYF. The CDR3 bases are TGTGCCAGCAGTGAAGCGGGATGGGAAGAGACCCAGTACTTC.

This chain uses TRBV13 with TRBJ2-2; 10 nucleotides agree with TRBD2. Germline assignment: CDR1 PRHDT and CDR2 FYEKMQ (reference sequence). The CDR3 is 17 residues long. V dropped 1 base and J dropped 5; count of bases not matched to a gene: 7. The CDR3 spells CASSLVLAGKLTGELFF. For the CDR3, the DNA is TGTGCCAGCAGCTTAGTACTAGCGGGGAAGCTGACCGGGGAGCTGTTTTTT.

CDR3 residues: CASSRAGGPLETQYF. The CDR3 nucleotides read TGTGCCAGTAGTCGGGCGGGAGGGCCGTTGGAGACCCAGTACTTC. The chain joins TRBV19 to TRBJ2-5; 9 bases are shared with TRBD2. Germline CDR1 is LNHDA and CDR2 is SQIVND (reference sequence). The CDR3 totals 15 residues. V trimming: 5 bases; J trimming: 5 bases; junction bases outside the gene matches: 9.

Only a few counts were recorded for this clone. This chain links TRBV28 with TRBJ1-1; D is ambiguous. Germline values: CDR1 MDHEN, CDR2 SYDVKM. This CDR3 spans 11 amino acids. Trimming pared 7 bases from V and 5 bases from J, leaving 8 bases between. DNA for the CDR3: TGTGCCAGCACCACACAGACTGAAGCTTTCTTT. Protein sequence: CASTTQTEAFF.

This clone turned up a few times. The chain carries TRBV7-3 and TRBJ2-2; 7 bases match TRBD2. Germline V lookup: CDR1 SGHTA, CDR2 FQGTGA. The V gene end was trimmed by 6 bases and the J gene end by 3 bases; junction bases not matched to a gene: 4. This CDR3 has 14 amino acids. CDR3 DNA: TGTGCCAGCAGTATGACTAGCTACACCGGGGAGCTGTTTTTT. It is translated as CASSMTSYTGELFF. Full variable domain (remainder filled in from reference TRBV7-3 and TRBJ2-2): GAGVSQTPSNKVTEKGKYVELRCDPISGHTALYWYRQSLGQGPEFLIYFQGTGAADDSGLPNDRFFAVRPEGSVSTLKIQRTERGDSAVYLCASSMTSYTGELFFGEGSRLTVL.

This sequence joins TRBV9 and TRBJ2-2; a possible D gene is TRBD2 (5 bases). The germline V gene has CDR1 SGDLS and CDR2 YYNGEE. This CDR3 region has 18 residues. V was clipped by 0 bases and J by 0 bases, with 15 bases between them. CDR3 sequence reads: CASSVVVTGSTNTGELFF. In DNA, the CDR3 is TGTGCCAGCAGCGTAGTCGTGACGGGGAGTACGAACACCGGGGAGCTGTTTTTT.

The genes are TRBV30 and TRBJ1-2; tentatively, D is TRBD1 (5 bases). Germline CDR1 reads GTSNPN; CDR2 reads SVGIG (reference sequence). V lost 7 bases and J lost 2, with 14 bases in between. The CDR3 runs 13 residues. The DNA for the CDR3 is TGTGCCTCTAACGGGGGGGTAAACTATGGCTACACCTTC. This sequence encodes CASNGGVNYGYTF.

The J gene is TRBJ1-1, the V gene TRBV6-4; D perhaps matches TRBD1 (6 bases). V lost 4 bases and J 4 bases, leaving 13 bases between the germline ends. Germline assignment: CDR1 MRHNA and CDR2 SNTAGT. The CDR3 runs 14 residues. This CDR3 reads CASSAQQGSTEAFF. In nucleotides, the CDR3 is TGTGCCAGCAGTGCCCAACAGGGATCCACTGAAGCTTTCTTT.

The gene calls are TRBV5-1 and TRBJ2-7; D is undetermined. Germline V gene lookup returns CDR1 SGHRS and CDR2 YFSETQ. Trimming took off 1 base at V and 1 base at J, with 6 bases between the two ends. The CDR3 has 13 amino acids. CDR3 amino acids: CASSLTSSYEQYF. The DNA of the CDR3 is TGCGCCAGCAGCTTGACCAGTTCCTACGAGCAGTACTTC. Filled out from reference TRBV5-1 and TRBJ2-7, the complete variable domain reads KAGVTQTPRYLIKTRGQQVTLSCSPISGHRSVSWYQQTPGQGLQFLFEYFSETQRNKGNFPGRFSGRQFSNSRSEMNVSTLELGDSALYLCASSLTSSYEQYFGPGTRLTVT.

The J gene is TRBJ2-7, the V gene TRBV9, with D possibly being TRBD1 (6 bases). This CDR3 has 17 residues. Deletions cut 4 bases from V and 0 bases from J, with 20 bases between. Germline values: CDR1 SGDLS, CDR2 YYNGEE. The CDR3 DNA follows: TGTGCCAGCAGCCCACGCCCTCGGGGACACGGCTCCTACGAGCAGTACTTC. Its translation is CASSPRPRGHGSYEQYF.

J is TRBJ2-2 and V is TRBV28; no firm D call. Trimming took 8 bases from V and 7 from J, leaving 17 bases between them. The CDR3 is 14 residues long. The V gene's germline CDR1 is MDHEN and CDR2 SYDVKM. DNA of the CDR3: TGTGCCAGCTCCACCATCCCAGGCAGCGGGGAGCTGTTTTTT. This gives the protein CASSTIPGSGELFF.

The chain has TRBV30 and TRBJ1-6, with TRBD1 identical over 9 bases. Per the germline V gene, CDR1 is GTSNPN and CDR2 is SVGIG (reference sequence). The V gene end was trimmed by 3 bases and the J gene end by 8 bases; junction bases not matched to a gene: 5. The CDR3 has 14 residues. The CDR3 coding sequence is TGTGCCTGGAGCCGGGACAGGGTGGATTCACCCCTCCACTTT. Protein: CAWSRDRVDSPLHF.

The rearrangement joins TRBV7-2 to TRBJ2-3; 8 bases agree with TRBD2. CDR1 is SGHTA, CDR2 FQGNSA, per germline. This CDR3 region has 17 residues. With 5 bases clipped from V and 2 bases from J, the junction kept 12 bases outside the gene matches. The CDR3 coding sequence is TGTGCCAGCAGCCCCTGGCGGGGCGGGGGGCTCACAGATACGCAGTATTTT. Translated: CASSPWRGGGLTDTQYF. The complete variable domain, with remaining parts taken from reference TRBV7-2 and TRBJ2-3, reads GAGVSQSPSNKVTEKGKDVELRCDPISGHTALYWYRQSLGQGLEFLIYFQGNSAPDKSGLPSDRFSAERTGGSVSTLTIQRTQQEDSAVYLCASSPWRGGGLTDTQYFGPGTRLTVL.

The V and J genes are TRBV24-1 and TRBJ2-2; D is uncertain. The CDR3 covers 14 residues. Trimming cost V 0 bases and J 8 bases, with 9 bases left between them. CDR1 is KGHDR, CDR2 SFDVKD, per germline. The CDR3 spells CATSDLSGSGELFF. The CDR3 nucleotides read TGTGCCACCAGTGATTTGTCGGGTTCGGGGGAGCTGTTTTTT.